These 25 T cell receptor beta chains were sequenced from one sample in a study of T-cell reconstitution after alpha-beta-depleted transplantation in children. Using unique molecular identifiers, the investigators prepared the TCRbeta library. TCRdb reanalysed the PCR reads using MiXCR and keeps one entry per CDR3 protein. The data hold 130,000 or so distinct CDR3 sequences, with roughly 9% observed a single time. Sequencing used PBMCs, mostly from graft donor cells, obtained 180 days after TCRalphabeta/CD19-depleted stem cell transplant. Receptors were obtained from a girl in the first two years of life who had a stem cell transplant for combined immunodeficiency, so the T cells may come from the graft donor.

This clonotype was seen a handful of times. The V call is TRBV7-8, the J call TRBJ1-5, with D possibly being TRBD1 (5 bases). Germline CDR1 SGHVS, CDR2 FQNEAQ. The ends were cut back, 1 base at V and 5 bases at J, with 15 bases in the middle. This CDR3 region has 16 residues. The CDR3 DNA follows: TGTGCCAGCAGCTTAGGACCGTGGGACTATGATCAGCCCCAGCATTTT. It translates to CASSLGPWDYDQPQHF.

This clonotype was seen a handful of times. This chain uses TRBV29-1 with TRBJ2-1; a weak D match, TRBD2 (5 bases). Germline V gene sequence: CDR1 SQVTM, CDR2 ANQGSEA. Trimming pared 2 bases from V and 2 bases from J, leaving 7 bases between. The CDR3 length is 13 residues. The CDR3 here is CSVEYSAYNEQFF. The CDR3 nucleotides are TGCAGCGTTGAATATAGCGCCTACAATGAGCAGTTCTTC.

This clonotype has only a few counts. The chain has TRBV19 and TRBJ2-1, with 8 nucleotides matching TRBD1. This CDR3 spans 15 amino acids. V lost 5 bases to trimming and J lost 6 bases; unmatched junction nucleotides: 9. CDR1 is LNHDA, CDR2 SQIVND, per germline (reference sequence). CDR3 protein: CASSGDRPIRNEQFF. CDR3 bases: TGTGCCAGTAGTGGGGACAGGCCCATTCGCAATGAGCAGTTCTTC. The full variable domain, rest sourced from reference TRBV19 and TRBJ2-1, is DGGITQSPKYLFRKEGQNVTLSCEQNLNHDAMYWYRQDPGQGLRLIYYSQIVNDFQKGDIAEGYSVSREKKESFPLTVTSAQKNPTAFYLCASSGDRPIRNEQFFGPGTRLTVL.

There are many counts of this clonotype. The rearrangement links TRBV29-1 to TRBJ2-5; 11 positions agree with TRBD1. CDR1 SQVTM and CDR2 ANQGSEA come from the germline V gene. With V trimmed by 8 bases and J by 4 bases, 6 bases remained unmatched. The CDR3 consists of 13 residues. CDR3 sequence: CSTGTGGRETQYF. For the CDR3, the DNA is TGCAGCACCGGGACAGGGGGTAGAGAGACCCAGTACTTC.

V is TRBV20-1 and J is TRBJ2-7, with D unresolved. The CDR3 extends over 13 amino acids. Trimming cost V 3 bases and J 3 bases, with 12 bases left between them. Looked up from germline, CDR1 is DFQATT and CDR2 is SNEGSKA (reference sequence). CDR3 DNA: TGCAGTGCTAGGTCCGGGCGGATCTACGAGCAGTACTTC. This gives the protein CSARSGRIYEQYF.

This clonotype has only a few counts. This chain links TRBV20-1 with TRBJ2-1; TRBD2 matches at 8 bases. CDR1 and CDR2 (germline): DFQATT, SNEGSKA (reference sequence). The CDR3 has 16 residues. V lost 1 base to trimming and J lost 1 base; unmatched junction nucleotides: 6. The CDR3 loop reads CSARGCGGKSYNEQFF. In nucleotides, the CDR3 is TGCAGTGCTAGAGGTTGCGGGGGGAAATCCTACAATGAGCAGTTCTTC.

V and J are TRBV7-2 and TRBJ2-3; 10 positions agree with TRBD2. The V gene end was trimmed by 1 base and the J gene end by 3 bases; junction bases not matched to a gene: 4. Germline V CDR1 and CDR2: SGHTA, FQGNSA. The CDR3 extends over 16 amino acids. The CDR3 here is CASSLDRSGGTDTQYF. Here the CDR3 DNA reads TGTGCCAGCAGCTTAGACCGTAGCGGGGGGACAGATACGCAGTATTTT.

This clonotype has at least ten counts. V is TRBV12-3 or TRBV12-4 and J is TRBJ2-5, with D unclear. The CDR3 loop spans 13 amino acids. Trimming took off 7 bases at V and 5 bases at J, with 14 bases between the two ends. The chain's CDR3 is CASTFWGGETQYF. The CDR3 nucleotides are TGTGCCAGCACCTTTTGGGGTGGGGAGACCCAGTACTTC.

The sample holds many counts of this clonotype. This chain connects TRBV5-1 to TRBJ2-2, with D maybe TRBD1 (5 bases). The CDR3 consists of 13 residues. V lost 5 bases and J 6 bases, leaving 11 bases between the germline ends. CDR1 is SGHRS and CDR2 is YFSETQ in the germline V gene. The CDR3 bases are TGCGCCAGCAGAGGACATTCGCCCGGGGAGCTGTTTTTT. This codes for CASRGHSPGELFF.

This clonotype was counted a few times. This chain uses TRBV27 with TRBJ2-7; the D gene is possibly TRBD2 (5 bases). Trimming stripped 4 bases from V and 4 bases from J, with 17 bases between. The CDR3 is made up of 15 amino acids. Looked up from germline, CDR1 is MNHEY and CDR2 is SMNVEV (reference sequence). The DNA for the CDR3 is TGTGCCAGCAGTTGGAGCGGTCTTACCATATACGAGCAGTACTTC. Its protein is CASSWSGLTIYEQYF.

CDR3 in amino acids: CASSLYGGAPDTQYF. In DNA form, the CDR3 reads TGCGCCAGCAGCTTGTACGGGGGGGCCCCAGATACGCAGTATTTT. The chain has TRBV5-1 and TRBJ2-3, with TRBD2 identical over 8 bases. After removal of 1 base from V and 4 bases from J, the junction contained 5 bases not matched to a gene. Germline V gene data show CDR1 as SGHRS and CDR2 as YFSETQ. This CDR3 comprises 15 residues.

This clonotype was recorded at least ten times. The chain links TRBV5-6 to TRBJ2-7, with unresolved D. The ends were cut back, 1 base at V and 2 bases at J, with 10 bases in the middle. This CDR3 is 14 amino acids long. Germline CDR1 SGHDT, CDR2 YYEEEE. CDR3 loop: CASSLKVTAYEQYF. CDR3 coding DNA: TGTGCCAGCAGCTTGAAAGTCACCGCCTACGAGCAGTACTTC.

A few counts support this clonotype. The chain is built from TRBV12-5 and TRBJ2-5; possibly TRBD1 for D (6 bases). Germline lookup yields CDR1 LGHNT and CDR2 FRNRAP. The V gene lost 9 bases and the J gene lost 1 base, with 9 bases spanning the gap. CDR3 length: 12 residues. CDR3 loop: CARRTAQETQYF. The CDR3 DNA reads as TGTGCTAGGAGGACAGCCCAAGAGACCCAGTACTTC.

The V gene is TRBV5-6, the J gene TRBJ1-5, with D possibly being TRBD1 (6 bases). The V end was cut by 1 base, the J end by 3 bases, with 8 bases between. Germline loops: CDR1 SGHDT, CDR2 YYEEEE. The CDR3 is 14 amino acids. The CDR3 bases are TGTGCCAGCAGCTTGACAGGGAACAATCAGCCCCAGCATTTT. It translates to CASSLTGNNQPQHF.

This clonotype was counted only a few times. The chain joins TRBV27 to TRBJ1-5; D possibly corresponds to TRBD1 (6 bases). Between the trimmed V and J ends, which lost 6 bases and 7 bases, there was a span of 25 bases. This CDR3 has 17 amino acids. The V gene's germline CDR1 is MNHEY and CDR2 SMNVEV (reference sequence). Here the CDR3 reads CASSPRGLNRVGQPQHF. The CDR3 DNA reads TGTGCCAGCAGCCCACGGGGACTTAACAGGGTTGGCCAGCCCCAGCATTTT.

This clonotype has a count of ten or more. CDR3: CASSLGLAGKHNEQFF. CDR3 DNA: TGCGCCAGCAGCTTAGGTCTAGCGGGCAAGCACAATGAGCAGTTCTTC. V and J are TRBV5-1 and TRBJ2-1; 8 bases align to TRBD2. Germline V gene data show CDR1 as SGHRS and CDR2 as YFSETQ. The V and J ends lost 2 bases and 5 bases, in that order; junction bases with no gene match: 9. CDR3 length: 16 residues. Full variable domain (rest looked up from reference TRBV5-1 and TRBJ2-1): KAGVTQTPRYLIKTRGQQVTLSCSPISGHRSVSWYQQTPGQGLQFLFEYFSETQRNKGNFPGRFSGRQFSNSRSEMNVSTLELGDSALYLCASSLGLAGKHNEQFFGPGTRLTVL.

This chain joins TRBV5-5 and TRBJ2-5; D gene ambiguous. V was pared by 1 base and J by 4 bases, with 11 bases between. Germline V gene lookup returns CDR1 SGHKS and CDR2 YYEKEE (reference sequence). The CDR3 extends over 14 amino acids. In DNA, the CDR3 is TGTGCCAGCAGCTTGTCGGGTTGGGTAGAGACCCAGTACTTC. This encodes CASSLSGWVETQYF.

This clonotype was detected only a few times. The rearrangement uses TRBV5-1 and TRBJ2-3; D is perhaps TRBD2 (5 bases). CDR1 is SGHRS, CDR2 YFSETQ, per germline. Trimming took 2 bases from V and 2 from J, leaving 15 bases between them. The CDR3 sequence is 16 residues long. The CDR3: CASSFPVRGSTDTQYF. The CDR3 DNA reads TGCGCCAGCAGCTTTCCAGTCCGCGGGTCCACAGATACGCAGTATTTT.

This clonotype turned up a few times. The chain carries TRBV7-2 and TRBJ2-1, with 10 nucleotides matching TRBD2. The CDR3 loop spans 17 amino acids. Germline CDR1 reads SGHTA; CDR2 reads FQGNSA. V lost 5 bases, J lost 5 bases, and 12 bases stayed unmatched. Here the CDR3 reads CASSPPASGGKHNEQFF. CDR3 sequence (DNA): TGTGCCAGCAGCCCCCCGGCTAGCGGGGGCAAACACAATGAGCAGTTCTTC. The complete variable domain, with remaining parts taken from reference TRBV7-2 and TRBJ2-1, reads GAGVSQSPSNKVTEKGKDVELRCDPISGHTALYWYRQSLGQGLEFLIYFQGNSAPDKSGLPSDRFSAERTGGSVSTLTIQRTQQEDSAVYLCASSPPASGGKHNEQFFGPGTRLTVL.

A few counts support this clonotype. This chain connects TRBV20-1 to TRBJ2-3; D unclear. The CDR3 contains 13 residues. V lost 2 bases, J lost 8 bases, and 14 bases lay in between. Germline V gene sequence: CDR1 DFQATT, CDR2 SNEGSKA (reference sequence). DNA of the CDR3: TGCAGTGCTAGATCCCTAAACTGGGGTACGCAGTATTTT. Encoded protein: CSARSLNWGTQYF.

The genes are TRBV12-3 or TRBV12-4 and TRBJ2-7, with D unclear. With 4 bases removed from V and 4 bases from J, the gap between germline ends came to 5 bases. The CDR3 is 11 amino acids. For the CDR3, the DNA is TGTGCCAGCAGTTGGCTTTACGAGCAGTACTTC. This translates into CASSWLYEQYF.

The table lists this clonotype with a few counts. The CDR3 region has the DNA TGTGCCAGCTCACTACGACAGGGGGGGTACAATGAGCAGTTCTTC. It yields the protein CASSLRQGGYNEQFF. The chain recombines TRBV18 with TRBJ2-1; 9 bases are a match to TRBD1. Germline lookup yields CDR1 KGHSH and CDR2 LQKENI. The V and J ends lost 4 bases and 4 bases, in that order; junction bases with no gene match: 5. This CDR3 comprises 15 residues.

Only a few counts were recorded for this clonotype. The CDR3 coding sequence is TGCGCCAGCAGCCAAGAGAATAGTGAGGCCGGGGAGCTGTTTTTT. Its protein product is CASSQENSEAGELFF. V is TRBV4-3 and J is TRBJ2-2; D ambiguous. Trimming cost V 0 bases and J 6 bases, with 11 bases left between them. The CDR3 loop spans 15 amino acids. The germline V gene has CDR1 LGHNA and CDR2 YSLEER.

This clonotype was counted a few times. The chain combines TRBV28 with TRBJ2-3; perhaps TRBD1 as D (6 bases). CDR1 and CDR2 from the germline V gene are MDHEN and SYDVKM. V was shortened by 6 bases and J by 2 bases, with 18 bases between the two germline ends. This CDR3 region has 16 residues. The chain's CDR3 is CASSIWTVTFTDTQYF. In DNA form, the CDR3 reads TGTGCCAGCAGCATATGGACAGTTACTTTCACAGATACGCAGTATTTT.

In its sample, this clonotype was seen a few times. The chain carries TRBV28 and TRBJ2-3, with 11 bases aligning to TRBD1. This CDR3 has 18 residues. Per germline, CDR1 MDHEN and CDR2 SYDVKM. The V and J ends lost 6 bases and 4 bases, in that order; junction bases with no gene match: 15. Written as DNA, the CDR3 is TGTGCCAGCAGCGTGTTAAGCTCCGGGACAGGGGGTGCAGATACGCAGTATTTT. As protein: CASSVLSSGTGGADTQYF. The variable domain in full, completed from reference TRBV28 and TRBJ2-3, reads DVKVTQSSRYLVKRTGEKVFLECVQDMDHENMFWYRQDPGLGLRLIYFSYDVKMKEKGDIPEGYSVSREKKERFSLILESASTNQTSMYLCASSVLSSGTGGADTQYFGPGTRLTVL.